Listed below are T cell receptor beta chains from one sample, sequenced in a study of technical replicates of blood from four donors. TCRdb's table, derived via immunoSEQ multiplex PCR, lists solely in-frame clones and lacks some. The sample comprises almost 90,000 clones, 85% to 95% of which are singletons, and approximately 0.35% rests with the top ten. The sample comprised T cells isolated from PBMCs. The receptors come from a human donor in good health. Each CDR3 is given with its conserved first and last residue. A D gene is named only where the DNA matches it firmly. Size is stated for part of the rows, as once, few or many counts, or as a class when the clone is expanded.

J: TRBJ2-1; D: -; V: TRBV4-3; size: -; CDR3: CASSQETRELDNEQFF; DNA: TGCGCCAGCAGCCAAGAGACCCGGGAGCTAGACAATGAGCAGTTCTTC
J: TRBJ1-4; D: TRBD1; V: TRBV5-1; size: -; CDR3: CASSPGGTGQEKLFF; DNA: TGCGCCAGCAGCCCGGGGGGGACAGGGCAAGAAAAACTGTTTTTT
J: TRBJ2-7; D: TRBD1; V: TRBV5-1; size: -; CDR3: CASSTTGTGVHEQYF; DNA: TGCGCCAGCAGCACAACCGGGACAGGGGTCCACGAGCAGTACTTC
J: TRBJ1-3; D: TRBD1; V: TRBV9; size: -; CDR3: CASSVGRTGDNTIYF; DNA: TGTGCCAGCAGCGTAGGGCGGACAGGGGACAACACCATATATTTT
J: TRBJ2-7; D: -; V: TRBV29-1; size: -; CDR3: CSVRVADEQYF; DNA: TGCAGCGTACGAGTCGCCGACGAGCAGTACTTC
J: TRBJ2-3; D: -; V: TRBV3-1/TRBV3-2; size: once; CDR3: CASTRGQYF; DNA: TGTGCCAGCACCCGGGGGCAGTATTTT
J: TRBJ2-7; D: TRBD1; V: TRBV9; size: -; CDR3: CASSQDRGGEQYF; DNA: TGTGCCAGCAGCCAGGACAGGGGGGGCGAGCAGTACTTC
J: TRBJ2-5; D: -; V: TRBV5-1; size: -; CDR3: CASSLVEGETQYF; DNA: TGCGCCAGCAGCTTGGTGGAGGGCGAGACCCAGTACTTC
J: TRBJ2-5; D: -; V: TRBV9; size: -; CDR3: CASSVAQGETQYF; DNA: TGTGCCAGCAGCGTAGCACAGGGAGAGACCCAGTACTTC
J: TRBJ1-2; D: TRBD1; V: TRBV19; size: -; CDR3: CASSTQGADYGYTF; DNA: TGTGCCAGTAGTACACAGGGGGCCGACTATGGCTACACCTTC
J: TRBJ2-1; D: TRBD2; V: TRBV30; size: -; CDR3: CAWSRGLAGVGNEQFF; DNA: TGTGCCTGGAGTAGAGGTTTGGCGGGAGTGGGGAATGAGCAGTTCTTC
J: TRBJ1-2; D: -; V: TRBV19; size: few; CDR3: CASSSRQTYGYTF; DNA: TGTGCCAGTAGCAGCCGACAGACCTATGGCTACACCTTC
J: TRBJ1-2; D: -; V: TRBV4-1; size: -; CDR3: CASSQDQADQLDGYTF; DNA: TGCGCCAGCAGCCAAGATCAAGCGGATCAGTTGGATGGCTACACCTTC
J: TRBJ1-3; D: TRBD1; V: TRBV4-3; size: -; CDR3: CASSRDRGGGNTIYF; DNA: TGCGCCAGCAGCCGAGACAGGGGTGGCGGAAACACCATATATTTT
J: TRBJ2-7; D: TRBD1; V: TRBV5-1; size: -; CDR3: CASSRDRGGEQYF; DNA: TGCGCCAGCAGCAGGGACAGGGGTGGCGAGCAGTACTTC
J: TRBJ2-3; D: TRBD2; V: TRBV9; size: -; CDR3: CASSERTSGYTDTQYF; DNA: TGTGCCAGCAGCGAACGGACTAGCGGGTACACAGATACGCAGTATTTT
J: TRBJ1-2; D: TRBD1; V: TRBV18; size: -; CDR3: CASTPGTDNYGYTF; DNA: TGTGCCAGCACACCAGGGACAGATAACTATGGCTACACCTTC
J: TRBJ1-1; D: TRBD1; V: TRBV7-9; size: -; CDR3: CASSLGDRGLTEAFF; DNA: TGTGCCAGCAGCTTAGGAGACAGGGGGCTTACTGAAGCTTTCTTT
J: TRBJ2-1; D: TRBD2; V: TRBV6-1; size: -; CDR3: CASSELAGVGNEQFF; DNA: TGTGCCAGCAGTGAATTGGCGGGAGTAGGCAATGAGCAGTTCTTC
J: TRBJ2-5; D: -; V: TRBV7-2; size: -; CDR3: CASSGAVQETQYF; DNA: TGTGCCAGCAGCGGGGCAGTACAAGAGACCCAGTACTTC
J: TRBJ1-2; D: -; V: TRBV18; size: -; CDR3: CASSSAYRGAGYTF; DNA: TGTGCCAGCTCATCGGCCTATAGGGGCGCTGGCTACACCTTC
J: TRBJ2-2; D: TRBD2; V: TRBV2; size: -; CDR3: CASSSAGVSTGELFF; DNA: TGTGCCAGCAGTTCAGCGGGAGTGAGCACCGGGGAGCTGTTTTTT
J: TRBJ1-2; D: -; V: TRBV6-5; size: -; CDR3: CASSYEDSHYGYTF; DNA: TGTGCCAGCAGTTACGAGGACAGCCACTATGGCTACACCTTC
J: TRBJ2-1; D: TRBD2; V: TRBV9; size: -; CDR3: CASSATMTSGKYGEQFF; DNA: TGTGCCAGCAGCGCCACCATGACTAGCGGGAAATACGGTGAGCAGTTCTTC
J: TRBJ1-1; D: -; V: TRBV11-3; size: few; CDR3: CASSLERDTEAFF; DNA: TGTGCCAGCAGCTTAGAGAGAGACACTGAAGCTTTCTTT
J: TRBJ2-2; D: TRBD1; V: TRBV7-3; size: -; CDR3: CASSPRQGGTGELFF; DNA: TGTGCCAGCAGCCCACGACAGGGTGGCACCGGGGAGCTGTTTTTT
J: TRBJ2-2; D: TRBD2; V: TRBV19; size: once; CDR3: CASSRVLAGGPSTLTGELFF; DNA: TGTGCCAGTAGTCGGGTCCTAGCGGGAGGCCCTTCGACCCTCACCGGGGAGCTGTTTTTT
J: TRBJ2-7; D: TRBD1; V: TRBV4-3; size: -; CDR3: CASSQDLAGTGAYEQYF; DNA: TGCGCCAGCAGCCAAGATTTGGCGGGGACAGGGGCCTACGAGCAGTACTTC
J: TRBJ2-7; D: -; V: TRBV28; size: -; CDR3: CASISQARTYEQYF; DNA: TGTGCCAGCATCTCCCAGGCCAGGACCTACGAGCAGTACTTC
J: TRBJ1-2; D: TRBD1; V: TRBV28; size: -; CDR3: CASRTGGESYGYTF; DNA: TGTGCCAGCCGGACAGGGGGCGAAAGCTATGGCTACACCTTC
J: TRBJ2-3; D: TRBD2; V: TRBV7-3; size: -; CDR3: CASSPRGSLAGHTDTQYF; DNA: TGTGCCAGCAGCCCCAGAGGGTCACTAGCGGGACACACAGATACGCAGTATTTT
J: TRBJ2-7; D: -; V: TRBV7-7; size: -; CDR3: CASSPGHYYEQYF; DNA: TGTGCTAGCTCCCCGGGACATTACTACGAGCAGTACTTC
J: TRBJ1-5; D: TRBD1; V: TRBV18; size: -; CDR3: CASSPPQGARGNQPQHF; DNA: TGTGCCAGCTCACCCCCCCAGGGGGCGCGGGGGAATCAGCCCCAGCATTTT
J: TRBJ2-2; D: TRBD2; V: TRBV9; size: -; CDR3: CASSVREGMNTGELFF; DNA: TGTGCCAGCAGCGTAAGGGAGGGGATGAACACCGGGGAGCTGTTTTTT
J: TRBJ1-1; D: -; V: TRBV7-9; size: -; CDR3: CASSLAVGVSNTEAFF; DNA: TGTGCCAGCAGCTTAGCGGTGGGAGTGTCGAACACTGAAGCTTTCTTT
J: TRBJ2-7; D: -; V: TRBV7-2; size: -; CDR3: CASSLELAQYF; DNA: TGTGCCAGCAGCTTAGAACTAGCACAGTACTTC
J: TRBJ2-3; D: TRBD2; V: TRBV4-2; size: -; CDR3: CASTPSGPTDTQYF; DNA: TGTGCCAGCACACCTAGCGGTCCCACAGATACGCAGTATTTT
J: TRBJ1-5; D: -; V: TRBV9; size: -; CDR3: CASSVGGTYQPQHF; DNA: TGTGCCAGCAGCGTAGGTGGCACCTATCAGCCCCAGCATTTT
J: TRBJ1-5; D: -; V: TRBV11-3; size: -; CDR3: CASSFLSDQPQHF; DNA: TGTGCCAGCAGCTTTTTGTCGGATCAGCCCCAGCATTTT
J: TRBJ1-2; D: TRBD1; V: TRBV20-1; size: -; CDR3: CSAWDRDGYTF; DNA: TGCAGTGCGTGGGACAGAGATGGCTACACCTTC
J: TRBJ2-7; D: TRBD1; V: TRBV15; size: -; CDR3: CATSEINRGGGYEQYF; DNA: TGTGCCACCTCCGAAATTAACAGGGGTGGGGGCTACGAGCAGTACTTC
J: TRBJ1-2; D: -; V: TRBV9; size: -; CDR3: CASSVEEGNYGYTF; DNA: TGTGCCAGCAGCGTAGAGGAGGGCAACTATGGCTACACCTTC
J: TRBJ1-5; D: -; V: TRBV7-2; size: once; CDR3: CASSSRSGNQPQHF; DNA: TGTGCCAGCAGCTCCCGGTCTGGCAATCAGCCCCAGCATTTT
J: TRBJ2-5; D: TRBD1; V: TRBV5-1; size: once; CDR3: CASSFLPGQAYQETQYF; DNA: TGCGCCAGCAGCTTTCTCCCAGGACAGGCATACCAAGAGACCCAGTACTTC
J: TRBJ2-5; D: TRBD1; V: TRBV5-1; size: -; CDR3: CASSRTGKETQYF; DNA: TGCGCCAGCAGCCGGACAGGGAAAGAGACCCAGTACTTC
J: TRBJ2-7; D: -; V: TRBV7-9; size: -; CDR3: CASSPPGGTGTYEQYF; DNA: TGTGCCAGCAGCCCCCCAGGGGGGACGGGTACCTACGAGCAGTACTTC
J: TRBJ2-3; D: TRBD1; V: TRBV19; size: -; CDR3: CASSIFGQGRTDTQYF; DNA: TGTGCCAGTAGTATATTCGGACAGGGGCGCACAGATACGCAGTATTTT
J: TRBJ1-3; D: TRBD1; V: TRBV28; size: once; CDR3: CASSSQDRGSGNTIYF; DNA: TGTGCCAGCAGTTCCCAGGACAGGGGAAGTGGAAACACCATATATTTT
J: TRBJ1-1; D: -; V: TRBV28; size: few; CDR3: CAAGKGLLNTEAFF; DNA: TGTGCCGCCGGCAAGGGGCTCCTGAACACTGAAGCTTTCTTT
J: TRBJ2-2; D: -; V: TRBV6-6; size: -; CDR3: CASGTRTNTGELFF; DNA: TGTGCCAGCGGTACCAGAACGAACACCGGGGAGCTGTTTTTT